This TCR beta chain originates from a study of memory CD4+ T cells and cytomegalovirus serostatus. About the study: Healthy Belgian adult donors included about nine CMV-positive and 24 CMV-negative people. Study-wide points: Suggested: most of the CMV-linked TCR signature lies in CD4+ memory cells.

V lost 5 bases to trimming and J lost 2 bases; unmatched junction nucleotides: 1. CDR1 is SGHTA, CDR2 FQGNSA, per germline. The CDR3 contains 14 residues. Single viable CD3+CD4+CD8-CD45RO+ cells were sorted as the memory CD4+ T cells. Serostatus was set by detecting CMV pp150, pp28, p38, p52 IgG. On this clone itself: Antigen specificity is unknown.

The assay was immunoSEQ multiplex PCR, and TCRdb's table has in-frame clones only and misses some. The sample yields around 54,000 clones, 70% to 80% seen once. The chain recombines TRBV7-2 with TRBJ2-5, with TRBD2 identical over 11 bases. The clonotype originates from an adult in good health and CMV-seropositive. The material sequenced was memory CD4+ T cells from blood. CDR3 sequence: CASSRTSGQETQYF. CDR3 sequence (DNA): TGTGCCAGCAGCCGGACTAGCGGGCAAGAGACCCAGTACTTC.